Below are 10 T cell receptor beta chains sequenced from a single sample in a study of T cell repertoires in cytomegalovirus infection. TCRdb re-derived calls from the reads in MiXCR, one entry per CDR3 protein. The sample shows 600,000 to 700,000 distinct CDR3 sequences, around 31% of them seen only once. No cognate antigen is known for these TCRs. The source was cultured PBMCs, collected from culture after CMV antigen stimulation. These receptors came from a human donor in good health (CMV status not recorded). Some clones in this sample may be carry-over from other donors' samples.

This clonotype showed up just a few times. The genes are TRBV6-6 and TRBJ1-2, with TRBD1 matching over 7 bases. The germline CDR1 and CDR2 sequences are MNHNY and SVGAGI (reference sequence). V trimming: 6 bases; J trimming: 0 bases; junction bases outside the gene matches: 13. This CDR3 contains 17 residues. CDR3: CASRHNREQGTNYGYTF. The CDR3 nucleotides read TGTGCCAGCAGACATAATAGAGAACAGGGGACTAACTATGGCTACACCTTC.

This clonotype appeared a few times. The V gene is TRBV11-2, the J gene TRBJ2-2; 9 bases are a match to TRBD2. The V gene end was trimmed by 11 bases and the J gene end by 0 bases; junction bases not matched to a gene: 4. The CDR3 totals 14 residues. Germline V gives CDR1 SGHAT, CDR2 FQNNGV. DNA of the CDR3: TGTGCCGGGGCTAGCGGGACGAACACCGGGGAGCTGTTTTTT. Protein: CAGASGTNTGELFF.

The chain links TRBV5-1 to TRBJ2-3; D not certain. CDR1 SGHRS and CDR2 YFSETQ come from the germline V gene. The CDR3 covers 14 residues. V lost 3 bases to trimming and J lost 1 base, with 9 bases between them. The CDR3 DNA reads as TGCGCCAGCAGCTCTCGCCCGGGCACAGATACGCAGTATTTT. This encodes CASSSRPGTDTQYF.

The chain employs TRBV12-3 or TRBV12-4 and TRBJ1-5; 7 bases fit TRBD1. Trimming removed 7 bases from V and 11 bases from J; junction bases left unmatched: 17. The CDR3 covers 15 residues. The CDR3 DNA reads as TGTGCCAGCATTCTTGGGGACAGCCAAATGGGGGCCCAGCATTTT. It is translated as CASILGDSQMGAQHF.

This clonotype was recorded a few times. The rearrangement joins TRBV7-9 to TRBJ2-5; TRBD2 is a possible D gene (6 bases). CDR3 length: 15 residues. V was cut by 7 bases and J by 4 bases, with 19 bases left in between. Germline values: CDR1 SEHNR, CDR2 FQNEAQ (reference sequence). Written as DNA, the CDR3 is TGTGCCAGCACCGTAGGTCGGGAGCTGGGAGAGACCCAGTACTTC. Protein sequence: CASTVGRELGETQYF.

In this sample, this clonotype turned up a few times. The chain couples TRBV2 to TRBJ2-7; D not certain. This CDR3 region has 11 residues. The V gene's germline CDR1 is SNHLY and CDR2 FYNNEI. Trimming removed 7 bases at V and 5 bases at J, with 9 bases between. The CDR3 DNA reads TGTGCCAGCACGGGCATGAACGAGCAGTACTTC. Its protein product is CASTGMNEQYF.

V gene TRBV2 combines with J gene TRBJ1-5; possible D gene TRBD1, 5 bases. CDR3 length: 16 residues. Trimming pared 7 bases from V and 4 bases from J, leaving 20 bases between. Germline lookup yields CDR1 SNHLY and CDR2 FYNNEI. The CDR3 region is CASNTPGGHSNQPQHF. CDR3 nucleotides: TGTGCCAGCAATACCCCGGGGGGTCATAGTAATCAGCCCCAGCATTTT.

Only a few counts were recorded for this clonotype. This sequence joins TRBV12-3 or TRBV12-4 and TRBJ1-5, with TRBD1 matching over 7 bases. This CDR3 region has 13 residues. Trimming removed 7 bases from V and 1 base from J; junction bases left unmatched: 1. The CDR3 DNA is TGTGCCAGCAAAGGGGGCAGCAATCAGCCCCAGCATTTT. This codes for CASKGGSNQPQHF.

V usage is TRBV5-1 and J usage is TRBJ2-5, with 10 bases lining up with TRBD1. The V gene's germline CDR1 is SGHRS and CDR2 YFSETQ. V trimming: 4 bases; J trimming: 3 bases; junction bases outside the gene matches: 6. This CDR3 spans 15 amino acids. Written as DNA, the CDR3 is TGCGCCAGCAGCCAAACCGGGACAGGGGAAGAGACCCAGTACTTC. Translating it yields CASSQTGTGEETQYF.

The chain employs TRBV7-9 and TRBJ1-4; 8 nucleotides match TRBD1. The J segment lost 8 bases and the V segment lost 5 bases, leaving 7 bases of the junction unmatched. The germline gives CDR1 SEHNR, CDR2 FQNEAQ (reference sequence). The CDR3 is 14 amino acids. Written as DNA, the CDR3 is TGTGCCAGCAGCAGCCCCAGGGGGCAAGAAAAACTGTTTTTT. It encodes CASSSPRGQEKLFF.